The T cell receptor (beta chain) described here comes from a study of CD4 T cells in relation to SARS-CoV-2 and coronaviruses. Germline CDR1 MRHNA, CDR2 SNTAGT. The CDR3 contains 13 residues. V shed 0 bases and J shed 4 bases, with 5 bases lying between them. A remark on this clone: The antigen is unknown.

The protocol was immunoSEQ multiplex PCR, while the TCRdb copy is restricted to in-frame clones and leaves out a portion. There are more than 20,000 clones in the sample; roughly 70% occur only once, and roughly a sixth lies in the top ten. CD4+ T cells from unexposed donors were obtained before the COVID-19 pandemic (2011-2018). CD4+ T cells were isolated from the cells after 10 days of culture. Unexposed-donor CD4+ T cells were probed with SARS-CoV-2 S/N and four cold-coronavirus spikes, cells permitting. Cultures received half-medium IL-2 refreshes on days 3 and 7. The genes are TRBV6-4 and TRBJ2-3; D is unclear. The sequence was obtained from a human donor in good health. Specimen: CD4+ T cells from PBMCs, cultured in vitro. This CDR3 reads CASSDSPPDTQYF. The CDR3 DNA is TGTGCCAGCAGTGACTCGCCCCCAGATACGCAGTATTTT.